Listed below are T cell receptor beta chains from one sample, sequenced in a study of Ad26.COV2.S vaccination and SARS-CoV-2 variants. The repertoire was sequenced with immunoSEQ multiplex PCR; TCRdb's copy has only in-frame clones and lacks some. The table lists some 340,000 clones, 85% of them singletons. The material was peripheral blood, obtained in a trial of Ad26.COV2.S vaccine versus placebo. The receptor source for this set is a person aged 18-60 years who received the Ad26.COV2.S COVID-19 vaccine or a placebo. CDR3s include the opening cysteine and the closing phenylalanine or tryptophan.

>TRBV7-7|TRBJ2-2
CASSGDRANTGELFF
>TRBV7-9|TRBJ1-1
CASIKSGAQGAAEAFF
>TRBV19|TRBJ2-1
CASSIVWDRSPFQQFF
>TRBV10-3|TRBJ2-6
CATGDSGGASTGANVLTF
>TRBV12-3/TRBV12-4|TRBJ2-1
CASSFYDEQFF
>TRBV5-8|TRBJ2-6
CASNLQGLAGANVLTF
>TRBV7-9|TRBJ1-6
CASLDSSSYNSPLHF
>TRBV19|TRBJ1-5
CASSNLSRNQPQHF
>TRBV5-1|TRBJ1-2
CASSPGQAYGYTF
>TRBV5-8|TRBJ1-4
CASSLQWGQTNEKLFF
>TRBV4-2|TRBJ1-2
CASSQEVGRWGYTF
>TRBV28|TRBJ1-4
CASSGGTGVGEKLFF
>TRBV3-1/TRBV3-2|TRBJ1-1
CASSQEAFPNTEAFF
>TRBV5-4|TRBJ1-2
CASSYERGVRGYTF
>TRBV7-2|TRBJ2-5
CASSFPPSGGTYF
>TRBV14|TRBJ2-3
CASSHRDILGFTDTQYF
>TRBV24-1|TRBJ2-1
CATSDPQRIDEQFF
>TRBV7-8|TRBJ1-2
CASSSTVDNYGYTF
>TRBV18|TRBJ1-2
CASSLRNDRVKGYTF
>TRBV5-6|TRBJ2-5
CASSVAAAGTLGLAQYF
>TRBV3-1/TRBV3-2|TRBJ2-2
CASSQDLTPTGELFF
>TRBV6-6|TRBJ1-1
CASSSGVMNTEAFF
>TRBV12-3/TRBV12-4|TRBJ1-2
CASSLRGLGGYTF
>TRBV5-5|TRBJ1-5
CASSPGTGRINNQPQHF
>TRBV5-1|TRBJ1-4
CASRAQGANEKLFF
>TRBV19|TRBJ1-2
CASSEQGPGYGYTF
>TRBV28|TRBJ1-2
CASSLSGSDYPLRGYTF
>TRBV5-5|TRBJ1-5
CASSRGGQGSQPQHF
>TRBV6-5|TRBJ2-5
CASSSPGTETQYF
>TRBV27|TRBJ1-2
CASSLLGGRKGYTF
>TRBV27|TRBJ1-6
CASSPTGGGSPLHF
>TRBV6-5|TRBJ1-5
CASSYRVGWQPQHF
>TRBV7-7|TRBJ2-5
CASSLVASGGGSQETQYF
>TRBV18|TRBJ2-7
CASSRGGNEQYF
>TRBV24-1|TRBJ1-2
CATSDGSGGFSGYTF
>TRBV9|TRBJ1-4
CASSDGTGRVTNEKLFF
>TRBV5-1|TRBJ2-7
CASSPNRVYEQYF
>TRBV5-3|TRBJ2-2
CARSSGPLTGELFF
>TRBV2|TRBJ1-5
CASSDGQPQHF
>TRBV6-6|TRBJ2-3
CASSRSWTETSTDTQYF
>TRBV11-2|TRBJ1-3
CASSLGNTIYF
>TRBV30|TRBJ1-1
CAWSEFSGTEAFF
>TRBV7-9|TRBJ1-4
CASSPNGQGAANEKLFF
>TRBV19|TRBJ1-4
CASSLTGVKLFF
>TRBV24-1|TRBJ1-5
CASTGGEGQPQHF